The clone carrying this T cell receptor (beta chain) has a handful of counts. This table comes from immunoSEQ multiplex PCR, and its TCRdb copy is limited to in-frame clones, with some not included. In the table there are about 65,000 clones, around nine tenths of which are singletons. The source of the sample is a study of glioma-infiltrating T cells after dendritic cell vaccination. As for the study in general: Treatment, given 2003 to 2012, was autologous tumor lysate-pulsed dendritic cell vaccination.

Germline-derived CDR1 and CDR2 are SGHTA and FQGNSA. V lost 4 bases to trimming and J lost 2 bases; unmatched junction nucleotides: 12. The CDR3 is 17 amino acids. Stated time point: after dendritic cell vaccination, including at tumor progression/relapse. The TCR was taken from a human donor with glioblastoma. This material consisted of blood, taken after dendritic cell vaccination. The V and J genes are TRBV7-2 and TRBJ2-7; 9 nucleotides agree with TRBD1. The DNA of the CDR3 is TGTGCCAGCAGCTCAAGTCCTCGCGGGACAGGGACCTACGAGCAGTACTTC. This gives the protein CASSSSPRGTGTYEQYF.